Presented here are 11 T cell receptor beta chains from one specimen sequenced in a study of Ad26.COV2.S vaccination and SARS-CoV-2 variants. Profiled with immunoSEQ multiplex PCR; TCRdb holds only in-frame clones, not every one. This sample has some 480,000 clones, with around 85% found just once. Treatment defined: 15 to 20 received Ad26.COV2.S at low or high dose, single or two shots; five or six received placebo; per-sample allocation not given. After the first vaccine or placebo injection, samples were drawn on day 63. The input for sequencing was peripheral blood, taken in a trial of Ad26.COV2.S vaccine versus placebo. These receptors were taken from a person between 18 and 65 years old who received the Ad26.COV2.S COVID-19 vaccine or a placebo.

The chain carries TRBV7-2 and TRBJ2-7, with 9 bases matching TRBD1. The V and J ends lost 3 bases and 6 bases, in that order; junction bases with no gene match: 9. CDR1 and CDR2 (germline): SGHTA, FQGNSA. CDR3 length equals 15 residues. CDR3 residues: CASSFSGQGTSEQYF. CDR3 bases: TGTGCCAGCAGCTTTTCGGGACAGGGAACCTCCGAGCAGTACTTC.

V usage is TRBV30 and J usage is TRBJ1-4, with D possibly matching TRBD1 (6 bases). The germline gives CDR1 GTSNPN, CDR2 SVGIG (reference sequence). The length of the CDR3 is 15 residues. Trimming pared 4 bases from V and 10 bases from J, leaving 22 bases between. The CDR3 DNA reads TGTGCCTGGAAAGTCCCAGGACAGAGAAACGGAAAACTGTTTTTT. Translated, it gives CAWKVPGQRNGKLFF.

The chain uses TRBV10-3 and TRBJ2-1; D possibly corresponds to TRBD2 (6 bases). V lost 6 bases and J lost 2, with 14 bases in between. CDR1 and CDR2 from the germline V gene are ENHRY and SYGVKD. This CDR3 spans 15 amino acids. The CDR3 protein is CAISPIGGTYNEQFF. The CDR3 DNA reads as TGTGCCATCAGCCCCATAGGCGGGACCTACAATGAGCAGTTCTTC.

This clone was counted a single time. CDR3 protein: CASSLHRGGTEAFF. In DNA form, the CDR3 reads TGCGCCAGCAGCTTGCACAGGGGAGGAACTGAAGCTTTCTTT. The V call is TRBV5-1, the J call TRBJ1-1; TRBD1 matches 7 bases. The CDR3 consists of 14 residues. Per the germline V gene, CDR1 is SGHRS and CDR2 is YFSETQ. V shed 1 base, J shed 5 bases, and the junction held 5 bases outside the gene matches.

The V gene is TRBV3-1 (or the pseudogene TRBV3-2), the J gene TRBJ1-1; the D gene is possibly TRBD1 (5 bases). CDR3 length: 15 residues. V was clipped by 1 base and J by 0 bases, with 9 bases between them. Looked up from germline, CDR1 is LGHDT and CDR2 is YNNKEL (reference sequence). The CDR3 nucleotides read TGTGCCAGCAGCCAAGTCAAGGGGCTGAACACTGAAGCTTTCTTT. It translates to CASSQVKGLNTEAFF.

This chain joins TRBV19 and TRBJ1-5; weak D call: TRBD1 (5 bases). The germline V gene has CDR1 LNHDA and CDR2 SQIVND (reference sequence). Trimming cost V 2 bases and J 2 bases, with 13 bases left between them. This CDR3 has 16 amino acids. The CDR3, as DNA: TGTGCCAGTAGTATAAGGCAGGGCTGGGGCAATCAGCCCCAGCATTTT. It encodes CASSIRQGWGNQPQHF.

The rearrangement uses TRBV6-2 or TRBV6-3 and TRBJ2-1; D is unresolved. Germline V gives CDR1 MNHEY, CDR2 SVGEGT. The CDR3 loop spans 11 amino acids. V was trimmed by 2 bases and J by 10 bases, leaving 6 bases between them. The CDR3 bases are TGTGCCAGCAGTTACCTGGGGGAGCAGTTCTTC. Its translation: CASSYLGEQFF.

This clone has only a few counts. The J gene is TRBJ1-5, the V gene TRBV6-5, with D possibly matching TRBD1 (6 bases). The germline V gene has CDR1 MNHEY and CDR2 SVGAGI. CDR3 length: 15 residues. V dropped 9 bases and J dropped 0 bases, with 15 bases sitting between them. The CDR3: CASRADRTSNQPQHF. Written as DNA, the CDR3 is TGTGCCAGTCGTGCGGACAGAACTAGCAATCAGCCCCAGCATTTT.

The V and J genes are TRBV5-6 and TRBJ1-2; D gene unclear. V was shortened by 0 bases and J by 4 bases, with 10 bases between the two germline ends. This CDR3 spans 14 amino acids. CDR1 SGHDT and CDR2 YYEEEE come from the germline V gene. The CDR3 coding sequence is TGTGCCAGCAGCTTGGAAGGGAGAGGCTATGGCTACACCTTC. It specifies CASSLEGRGYGYTF.

This clone was seen a few times. The rearrangement joins TRBV20-1 to TRBJ2-3; D unresolved. In germline, CDR1 is DFQATT, CDR2 SNEGSKA (reference sequence). The CDR3 loop spans 12 amino acids. V lost 3 bases to trimming and J lost 6 bases, with 10 bases between them. CDR3: CSASDGWDTQYF. CDR3 DNA sequence: TGCAGTGCTAGTGACGGTTGGGATACGCAGTATTTT.

The rearrangement uses TRBV18 and TRBJ1-4; D not certain. V was shortened by 3 bases and J by 10 bases, with 12 bases between the two germline ends. The CDR3 totals 13 residues. Germline CDR1 is KGHSH and CDR2 is LQKENI. CDR3 nucleotide sequence: TGTGCCAGCTCACCTATAGATGTTGGAAAACTGTTTTTT. It specifies CASSPIDVGKLFF.